This TCR beta chain appears in the sequencing data of a study of shared clonotypes between healthy human individuals. A note on this clone: The identical CDR3 is also encoded by other nucleotide sequences in the sample.

Germline V gene data show CDR1 as MDHEN and CDR2 as SYDVKM. The CDR3 contains 14 residues. Trimming took off 6 bases at V and 6 bases at J, with 15 bases between the two ends. The protocol was immunoSEQ multiplex PCR, while the TCRdb copy is restricted to in-frame clones and leaves out a portion. This table holds about 960,000 clones, approximately 80% found once. The chain carries TRBV28 and TRBJ1-5; tentatively, D is TRBD1 (5 bases). Sequenced material: memory CD4+ T cells sorted from blood. The subset is: CD45RA-negative fraction. The origin of this receptor is a man aged 18 to 30 in good health. In DNA form, the CDR3 reads TGTGCCAGCAGACCCGATCACCAGGGTCAGCCCCAGCATTTT. Its translation: CASRPDHQGQPQHF.